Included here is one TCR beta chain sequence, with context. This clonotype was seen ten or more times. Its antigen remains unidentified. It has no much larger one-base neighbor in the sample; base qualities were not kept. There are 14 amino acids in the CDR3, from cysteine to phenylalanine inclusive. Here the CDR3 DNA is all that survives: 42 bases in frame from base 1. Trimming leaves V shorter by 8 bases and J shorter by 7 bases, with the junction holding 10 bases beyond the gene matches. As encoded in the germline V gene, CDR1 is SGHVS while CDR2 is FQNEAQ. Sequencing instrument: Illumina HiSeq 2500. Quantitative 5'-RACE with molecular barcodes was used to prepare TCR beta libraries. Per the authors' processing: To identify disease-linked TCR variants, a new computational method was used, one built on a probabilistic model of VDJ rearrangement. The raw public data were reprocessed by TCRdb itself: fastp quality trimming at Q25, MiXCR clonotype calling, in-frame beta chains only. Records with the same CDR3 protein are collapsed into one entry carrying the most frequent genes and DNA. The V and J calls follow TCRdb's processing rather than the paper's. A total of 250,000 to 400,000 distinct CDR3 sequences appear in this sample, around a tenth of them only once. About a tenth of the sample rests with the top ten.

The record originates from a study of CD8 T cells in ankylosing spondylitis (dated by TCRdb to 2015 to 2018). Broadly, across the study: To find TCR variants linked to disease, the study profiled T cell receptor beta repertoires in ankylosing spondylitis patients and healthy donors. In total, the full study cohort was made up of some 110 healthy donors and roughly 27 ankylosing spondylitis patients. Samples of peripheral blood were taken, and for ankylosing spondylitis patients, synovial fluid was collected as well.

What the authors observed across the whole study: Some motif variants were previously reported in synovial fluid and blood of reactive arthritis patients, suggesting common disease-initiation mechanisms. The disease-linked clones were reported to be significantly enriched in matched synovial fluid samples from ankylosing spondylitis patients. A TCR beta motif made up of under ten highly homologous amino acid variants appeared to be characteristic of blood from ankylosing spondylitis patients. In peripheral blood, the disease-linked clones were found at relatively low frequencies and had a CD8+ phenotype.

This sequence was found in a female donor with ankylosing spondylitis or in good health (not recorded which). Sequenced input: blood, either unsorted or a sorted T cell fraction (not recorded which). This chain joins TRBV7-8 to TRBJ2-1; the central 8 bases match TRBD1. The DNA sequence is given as TGTGCCAGCTCCCAAAATAGACAGGGGAATGAGCAGTTCTTC. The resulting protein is CASSQNRQGNEQFF.